The present entry profiles one T cell receptor beta chain with its context. As yet, its antigen is unknown. The data originate from a study of a mutant IDH1 vaccine in newly diagnosed glioma. Whole-study context: Treated patients, averaging around 40 years, were roughly 60% male and around 40% female. Most had both radiotherapy and temozolomide beforehand; others had only one. The study's findings and limits: In 85% to 95% of patients, immune responses induced by the vaccine occurred.

Measured with immunoSEQ multiplex PCR; TCRdb has only the in-frame clones, and not every one. The table has 25,000 to 40,000 clones, roughly 78% seen once. CDR1 and CDR2 from the germline V gene are SQVTM and ANQGSEA. Germline trimming cut 7 bases from V and 3 bases from J; bases unmatched to any gene: 7. The CDR3 contains 15 residues. As for time point: week 11, during vaccination. A single vaccine dose contained 300 ug of mutant IDH1 20-mer peptide, and topical imiquimod was used with it. Specimen: PBMCs, collected from a glioma patient whose treatment included an IDH1 peptide vaccine. This chain links TRBV29-1 with TRBJ2-2; 11 bases align to TRBD2. The receptor comes from a young man with glioma. CDR3 nucleotides: TGCAGCGCGAGCCTAGCGGGAGGCTACACCGGGGAGCTGTTTTTT. Amino acid sequence: CSASLAGGYTGELFF.